This T cell receptor (beta chain) was observed in a study of T cell responses to AZD1222 COVID-19 vaccine. Findings of the study overall: Vaccine-associated CD4 TCRs ranged over spike, dominating at 160-218 and 743-854. Samples come after the peak T cell response, not at day 14. Regions left unmutated in variants are reportedly the target of nearly half of spike-specific TCRs. There were mostly white British donors and more females than males, and clonal diversity was possibly underestimated.

Germline lookup yields CDR1 SGHVS and CDR2 FQNEAQ. Between the trimmed V and J ends, which lost 1 base and 8 bases, there was a span of 9 bases. This CDR3 has 13 amino acids. As regards this clone: Its matching antigen is unknown.

The assay was immunoSEQ multiplex PCR, and TCRdb's table has in-frame clones only and misses some. The table lists some 130,000 clones, over 75% of them singletons, with more than 7% in the top ten. The receptor was isolated from an adult in good health. The rearrangement uses TRBV7-8 and TRBJ2-1; no clear D gene. This material consisted of peripheral blood, taken on day 0 of AZD1222 vaccination. Here the CDR3 DNA reads TGTGCCAGCAGCTTAGAGCTTAGGGATGAGCAGTTCTTC. Translated, it gives CASSLELRDEQFF.